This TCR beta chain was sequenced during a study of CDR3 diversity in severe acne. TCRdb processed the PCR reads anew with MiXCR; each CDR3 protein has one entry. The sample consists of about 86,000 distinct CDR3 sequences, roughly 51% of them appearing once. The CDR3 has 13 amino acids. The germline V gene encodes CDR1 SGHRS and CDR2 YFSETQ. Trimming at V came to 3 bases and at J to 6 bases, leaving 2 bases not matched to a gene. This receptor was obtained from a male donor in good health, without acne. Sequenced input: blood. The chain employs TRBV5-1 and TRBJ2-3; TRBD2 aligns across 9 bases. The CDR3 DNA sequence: TGCGCCAGCAGCTGGACTAGCGAGGATACGCAGTATTTT. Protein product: CASSWTSEDTQYF.